Presented here are 26 T cell receptor beta chains from one specimen sequenced in a study of monozygotic twins with inflammatory bowel disease. TCRdb reprocessed the 5' RACE reads and stores each CDR3 protein as one record, lacking DNA. The sample has some 450,000 distinct CDR3 sequences. Sequencing was done on a sample of blood. The receptors were sampled from a human donor with ulcerative colitis or Crohn's disease, or a healthy co-twin of an affected twin (not recorded which).

The chain has TRBV18 and TRBJ2-3; there is no DNA to check the TCRdb D call of TRBD1. Germline V gene data show CDR1 as KGHSH and CDR2 as LQKENI. The CDR3 extends over 13 amino acids. CDR3 region: CASSPTGADTQYF.

The rearrangement links TRBV11-2 to TRBJ2-2; the D call from TCRdb, TRBD1, cannot be confirmed without DNA. Germline V CDR1 and CDR2: SGHAT, FQNNGV. The CDR3 sequence is 16 residues long. CDR3 amino acids: CASSPGQGAGTGELFF. The full variable domain, with the rest looked up from reference TRBV11-2 and TRBJ2-2, is EAGVAQSPRYKIIEKRQSVAFWCNPISGHATLYWYQQILGQGPKLLIQFQNNGVVDDSQLPKDRFSAERLKGVDSTLKIQPAKLEDSAVYLCASSPGQGAGTGELFFGEGSRLTVL.

The chain employs TRBV6-2 or TRBV6-3 and TRBJ2-3. This CDR3 contains 14 residues. Germline values: CDR1 MNHEY, CDR2 SVGEGT. The CDR3 reads CASSYPRHQDTQYF.

The genes are TRBV12-3 or TRBV12-4 and TRBJ1-1; as DNA is missing, the TRBD1 call by TCRdb cannot be tested. The CDR3 is made up of 13 amino acids. This CDR3 is CASSLAGTGRAFF.

The chain is built from TRBV28 and TRBJ2-2. The CDR3 contains 13 residues. Per germline, CDR1 MDHEN and CDR2 SYDVKM. The CDR3 protein is CASSSVDAGELFF.

This chain links TRBV5-1 with TRBJ2-7. The CDR3 loop spans 13 amino acids. From germline, CDR1 is SGHRS and CDR2 YFSETQ. The CDR3 reads CASRHEVAYEQYF.

The chain carries TRBV5-1 and TRBJ1-4; TCRdb selects TRBD1, and the lack of DNA leaves this call unchecked. The CDR3 runs 16 residues. Germline CDR1 reads SGHRS; CDR2 reads YFSETQ. The CDR3 sequence is CASSLGFAGREEKLFF.

This chain joins TRBV2 and TRBJ2-5; TCRdb names TRBD1, which stays unverified in the absence of DNA. The germline V gene has CDR1 SNHLY and CDR2 FYNNEI. The CDR3 consists of 15 residues. The CDR3 loop is CASSDYRARGETQYF.

The genes are TRBV3-1 and TRBJ1-4; there is no DNA to check the TCRdb D call of TRBD1. The CDR3 has 12 amino acids. From germline, CDR1 is LGHDT and CDR2 YNNKEL (reference sequence). The CDR3 reads CAAGTGSEKLFF.

The gene calls are TRBV5-1 and TRBJ2-2; TCRdb picks TRBD2, but there is no DNA to check that call. The CDR3 extends over 16 amino acids. CDR1 and CDR2 from the germline V gene are SGHRS and YFSETQ. The CDR3 sequence: CASSLTAGGRTGELFF. Looking up the rest from reference TRBV5-1 and TRBJ2-2 gives the full variable domain: KAGVTQTPRYLIKTRGQQVTLSCSPISGHRSVSWYQQTPGQGLQFLFEYFSETQRNKGNFPGRFSGRQFSNSRSEMNVSTLELGDSALYLCASSLTAGGRTGELFFGEGSRLTVL.

CDR3 region: CSAINPGTTEAFF. The rearrangement links TRBV20-1 to TRBJ1-1. Germline assignment: CDR1 DFQATT and CDR2 SNEGSKA (reference sequence). The CDR3 has 13 residues.

The gene calls are TRBV7-3 and TRBJ2-7; TCRdb reports TRBD1, a call that lacks DNA to check it against. The germline CDR1 and CDR2 sequences are SGHTA and FQGTGA. There are 15 residues in the CDR3. CDR3 residues: CASSPNRGPPYEQYF. Drawing the rest from reference TRBV7-3 and TRBJ2-7, the complete variable domain is GAGVSQTPSNKVTEKGKYVELRCDPISGHTALYWYRQSLGQGPEFLIYFQGTGAADDSGLPNDRFFAVRPEGSVSTLKIQRTERGDSAVYLCASSPNRGPPYEQYFGPGTRLTVT.

The chain uses TRBV12-3 or TRBV12-4 and TRBJ1-1; as DNA is missing, the TRBD1 call by TCRdb cannot be tested. This CDR3 contains 14 residues. CDR3 in amino acids: CASSPDRPNTEAFF.

V and J are TRBV6-5 and TRBJ1-6. Germline lookup yields CDR1 MNHEY and CDR2 SVGAGI. The length of the CDR3 is 17 residues. CDR3 amino acids: CASSFLMANSYNSPLHF.

The chain recombines TRBV27 with TRBJ2-7; no DNA is available, so the TRBD1 call from TCRdb remains unchecked. The germline gives CDR1 MNHEY, CDR2 SMNVEV (reference sequence). The CDR3 has 15 amino acids. CDR3 loop: CASSKGAGDSYEQYF.

The chain joins TRBV5-1 to TRBJ2-6; absent DNA, TCRdb's TRBD2 call cannot be checked. Germline V lookup: CDR1 SGHRS, CDR2 YFSETQ. The CDR3 loop spans 16 amino acids. CDR3 sequence: CASSRGAHSGANVLTF.

V is TRBV2 and J is TRBJ1-5; TCRdb returns TRBD1, unconfirmable since there is no DNA. Germline CDR1 SNHLY, CDR2 FYNNEI. The CDR3 extends over 14 amino acids. The CDR3 sequence: CASSQQVPGQPQHF.

This chain uses TRBV15 with TRBJ1-5. The germline CDR1 and CDR2 sequences are LNHNV and YYDKDF (reference sequence). This CDR3 contains 14 residues. The CDR3 here is CATSRDRFNQPQHF. Full variable domain (remainder filled in from reference TRBV15 and TRBJ1-5): DAMVIQNPRYQVTQFGKPVTLSCSQTLNHNVMYWYQQKSSQAPKLLFHYYDKDFNNEADTPDNFQSRRPNTSFCFLDIRSPGLGDTAMYLCATSRDRFNQPQHFGDGTRLSIL.

The chain carries TRBV20-1 and TRBJ1-5; lacking DNA, the TRBD1 call made by TCRdb goes unchecked. The germline CDR1 and CDR2 sequences are DFQATT and SNEGSKA (reference sequence). The CDR3 spans 19 residues. This CDR3 is CSASALRDRGTNSNQPQHF.

The rearrangement uses TRBV7-2 and TRBJ1-2; TCRdb calls TRBD1, which cannot be checked without DNA. The CDR3 length is 17 residues. Germline CDR1 SGHTA, CDR2 FQGNSA. CDR3 amino acids: CASSLGGTGGGKYGYTF.

The V gene is TRBV5-6, the J gene TRBJ2-6. The CDR3 is 17 residues long. Germline V gives CDR1 SGHDT, CDR2 YYEEEE. CDR3 sequence reads: CASSYWQVGSGANVLTF.

This chain uses TRBV6-6 with TRBJ1-5; the D call of TRBD1 rests on TCRdb alone, since no DNA is present to check it. CDR3 length: 11 residues. The germline CDR1 and CDR2 sequences are MNHNY and SVGAGI (reference sequence). CDR3 region: CASSRDQPQHF.

This rearrangement joins TRBV7-2 to TRBJ1-2. This CDR3 comprises 12 residues. Per the germline V gene, CDR1 is SGHTA and CDR2 is FQGNSA. This chain's CDR3 is CASSLLGFGYTF.

V and J are TRBV7-9 and TRBJ1-1. This CDR3 region has 14 residues. The germline V gene encodes CDR1 SEHNR and CDR2 FQNEAQ (reference sequence). The CDR3 sequence: CASSLDLGRTEAFF.

The chain uses TRBV11-2 and TRBJ2-7; TCRdb reports TRBD2, a call that lacks DNA to check it against. From germline, CDR1 is SGHAT and CDR2 FQNNGV. This CDR3 has 16 amino acids. Here the CDR3 reads CASSLVVTSGLLEQYF. Full variable domain (missing parts from reference TRBV11-2 and TRBJ2-7): EAGVAQSPRYKIIEKRQSVAFWCNPISGHATLYWYQQILGQGPKLLIQFQNNGVVDDSQLPKDRFSAERLKGVDSTLKIQPAKLEDSAVYLCASSLVVTSGLLEQYFGPGTRLTVT.

The chain couples TRBV24-1 to TRBJ1-2; TCRdb indicates TRBD1, and absent DNA this call remains unverified. The CDR3 has 13 amino acids. The V gene's germline CDR1 is KGHDR and CDR2 SFDVKD. The CDR3 is CATSRRGQGSYTF.